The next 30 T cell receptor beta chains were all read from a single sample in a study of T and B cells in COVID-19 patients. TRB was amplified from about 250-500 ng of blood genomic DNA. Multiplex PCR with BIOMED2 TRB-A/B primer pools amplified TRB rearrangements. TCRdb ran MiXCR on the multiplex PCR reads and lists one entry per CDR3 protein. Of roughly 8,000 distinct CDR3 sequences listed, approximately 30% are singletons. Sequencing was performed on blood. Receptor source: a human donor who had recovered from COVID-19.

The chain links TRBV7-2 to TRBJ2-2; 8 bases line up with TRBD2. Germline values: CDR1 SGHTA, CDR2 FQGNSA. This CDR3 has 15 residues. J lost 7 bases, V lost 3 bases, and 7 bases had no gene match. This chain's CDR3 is CASSLDGGGFGELFF. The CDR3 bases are TGTGCCAGCAGCTTGGACGGGGGGGGGTTCGGGGAGCTGTTTTTT.

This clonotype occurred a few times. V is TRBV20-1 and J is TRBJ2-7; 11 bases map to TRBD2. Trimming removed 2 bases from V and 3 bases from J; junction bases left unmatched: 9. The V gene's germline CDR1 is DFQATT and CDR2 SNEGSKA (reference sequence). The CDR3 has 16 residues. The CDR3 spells CSARTLTSGDFYEQYF. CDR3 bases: TGCAGTGCTAGAACCCTGACTAGCGGGGATTTCTACGAGCAGTACTTC.

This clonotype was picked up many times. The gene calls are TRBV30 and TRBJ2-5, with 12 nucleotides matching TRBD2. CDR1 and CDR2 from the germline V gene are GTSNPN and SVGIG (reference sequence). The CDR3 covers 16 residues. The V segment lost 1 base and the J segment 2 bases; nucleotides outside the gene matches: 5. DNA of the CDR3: TGTGCCTGGAGTGGAACTAGCGGGGGGTTACAAGAGACCCAGTACTTC. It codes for CAWSGTSGGLQETQYF. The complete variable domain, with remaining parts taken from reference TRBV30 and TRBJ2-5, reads SQTIHQWPATLVQPVGSPLSLECTVEGTSNPNLYWYRQAAGRGLQLLFYSVGIGQISSEVPQNLSASRPQDRQFILSSKKLLLSDSGFYLCAWSGTSGGLQETQYFGPGTRLLVL.

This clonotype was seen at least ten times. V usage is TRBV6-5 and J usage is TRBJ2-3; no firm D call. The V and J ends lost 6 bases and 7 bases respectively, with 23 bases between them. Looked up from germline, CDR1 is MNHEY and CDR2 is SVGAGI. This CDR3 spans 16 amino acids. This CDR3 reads CASRPGFGPVQNTQYF. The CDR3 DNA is TGTGCCAGCAGACCCGGGTTCGGGCCGGTACAAAATACGCAGTATTTT.

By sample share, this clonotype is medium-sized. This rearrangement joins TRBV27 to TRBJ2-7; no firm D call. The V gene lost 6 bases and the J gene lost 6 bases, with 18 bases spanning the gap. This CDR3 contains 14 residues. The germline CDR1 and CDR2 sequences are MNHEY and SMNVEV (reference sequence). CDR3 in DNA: TGTGCCAGCAGCCTCGATTCACCCAGTAGCGAGCAGTACTTC. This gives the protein CASSLDSPSSEQYF.

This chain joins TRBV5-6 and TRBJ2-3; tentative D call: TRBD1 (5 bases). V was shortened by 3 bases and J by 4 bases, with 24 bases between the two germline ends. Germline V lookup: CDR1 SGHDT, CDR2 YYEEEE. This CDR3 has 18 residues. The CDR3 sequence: CASSSYRGLGTSPDTQYF. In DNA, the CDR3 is TGTGCCAGCAGCTCCTATAGGGGCCTAGGCACCTCCCCAGATACGCAGTATTTT.

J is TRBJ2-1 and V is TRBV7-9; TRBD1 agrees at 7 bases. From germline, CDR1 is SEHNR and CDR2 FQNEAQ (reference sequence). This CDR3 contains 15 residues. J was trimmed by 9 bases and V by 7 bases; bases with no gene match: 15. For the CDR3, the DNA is TGTGCCAGCATCCATAAGGGGACAGACGGCTCTGAGCAGTTCTTC. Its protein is CASIHKGTDGSEQFF.

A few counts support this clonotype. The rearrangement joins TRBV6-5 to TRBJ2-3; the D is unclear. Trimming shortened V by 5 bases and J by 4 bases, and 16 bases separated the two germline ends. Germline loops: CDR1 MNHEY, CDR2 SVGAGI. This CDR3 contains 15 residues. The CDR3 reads CASSEGRLLADTQYF. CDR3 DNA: TGTGCCAGCAGTGAAGGGCGGCTTCTTGCAGATACGCAGTATTTT.

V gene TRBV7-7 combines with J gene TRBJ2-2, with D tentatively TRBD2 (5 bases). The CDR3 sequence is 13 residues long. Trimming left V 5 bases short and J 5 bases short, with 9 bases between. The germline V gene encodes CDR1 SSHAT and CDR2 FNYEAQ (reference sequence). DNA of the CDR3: TGTGCCAGCAGCGCCGGGAAGACCGGGGAGCTGTTTTTT. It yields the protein CASSAGKTGELFF.

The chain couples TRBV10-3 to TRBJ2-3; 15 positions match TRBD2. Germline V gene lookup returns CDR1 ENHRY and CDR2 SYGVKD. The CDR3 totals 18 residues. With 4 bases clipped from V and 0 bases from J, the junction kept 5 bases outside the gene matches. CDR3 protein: CAISGPGTSGGSTDTQYF. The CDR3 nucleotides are TGTGCCATCAGTGGTCCCGGGACTAGCGGGGGGAGCACAGATACGCAGTATTTT.

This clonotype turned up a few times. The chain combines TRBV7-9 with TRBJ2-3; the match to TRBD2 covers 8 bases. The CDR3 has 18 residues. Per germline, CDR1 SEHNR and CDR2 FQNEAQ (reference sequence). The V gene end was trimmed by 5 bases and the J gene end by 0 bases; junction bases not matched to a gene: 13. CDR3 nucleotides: TGTGCCAGCAGCCCCCCCCGCGGGGGGCGCTGGAGCACAGATACGCAGTATTTT. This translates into CASSPPRGGRWSTDTQYF.

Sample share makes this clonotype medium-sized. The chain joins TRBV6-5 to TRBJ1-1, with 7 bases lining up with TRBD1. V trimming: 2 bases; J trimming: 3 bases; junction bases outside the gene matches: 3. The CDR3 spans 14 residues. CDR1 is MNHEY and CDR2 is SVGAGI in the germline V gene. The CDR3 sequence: CASSYVTGDTEAFF. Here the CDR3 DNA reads TGTGCCAGCAGTTACGTTACAGGGGACACTGAAGCTTTCTTT.

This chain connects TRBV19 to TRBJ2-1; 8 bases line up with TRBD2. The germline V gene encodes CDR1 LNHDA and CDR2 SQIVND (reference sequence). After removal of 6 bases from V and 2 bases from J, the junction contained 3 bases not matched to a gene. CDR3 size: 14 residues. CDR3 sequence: CASSLAGTYNEQFF. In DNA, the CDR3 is TGTGCCAGTAGCTTAGCGGGGACCTACAATGAGCAGTTCTTC.

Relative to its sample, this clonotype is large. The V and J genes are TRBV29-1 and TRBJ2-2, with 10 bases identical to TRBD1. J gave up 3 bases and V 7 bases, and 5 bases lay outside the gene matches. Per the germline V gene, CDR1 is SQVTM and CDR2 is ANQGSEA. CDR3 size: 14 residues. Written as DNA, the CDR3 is TGCAGCGGTTACGGGACAGGGGACACCGGGGAGCTGTTTTTT. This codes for CSGYGTGDTGELFF.

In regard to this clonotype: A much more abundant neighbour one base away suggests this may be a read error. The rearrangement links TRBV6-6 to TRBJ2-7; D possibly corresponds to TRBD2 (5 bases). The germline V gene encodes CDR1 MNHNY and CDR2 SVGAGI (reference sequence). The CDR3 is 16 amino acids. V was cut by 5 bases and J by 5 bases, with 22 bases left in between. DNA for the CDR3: TGTGCCAGCAGTCTCTCCTATTCTCGGACTGCTGACGAGCAGTACGTC. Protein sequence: CASSLSYSRTADEQYV.

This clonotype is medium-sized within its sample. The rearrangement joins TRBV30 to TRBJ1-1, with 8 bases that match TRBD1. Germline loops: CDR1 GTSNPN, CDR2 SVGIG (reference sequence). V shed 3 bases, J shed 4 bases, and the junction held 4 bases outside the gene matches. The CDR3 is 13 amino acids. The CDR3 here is CAWSRTGSTEAFF. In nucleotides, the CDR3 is TGTGCCTGGAGCAGGACAGGGAGCACTGAAGCTTTCTTT.

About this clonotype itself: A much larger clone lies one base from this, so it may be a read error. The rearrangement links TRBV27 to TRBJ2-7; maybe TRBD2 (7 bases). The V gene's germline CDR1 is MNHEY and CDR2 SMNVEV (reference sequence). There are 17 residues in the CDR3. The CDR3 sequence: CASSLFGRGPGLYKQYF. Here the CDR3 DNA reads TGTGCCAGCAGTTTATTCGGGCGGGGGCCGGGACTCTACAAGCAGTACTTC.

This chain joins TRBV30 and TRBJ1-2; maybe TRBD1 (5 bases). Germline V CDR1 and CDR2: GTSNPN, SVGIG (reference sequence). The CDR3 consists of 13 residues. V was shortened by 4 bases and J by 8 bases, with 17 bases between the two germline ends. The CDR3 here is CAWIKGPSGGYTF. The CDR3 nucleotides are TGTGCCTGGATCAAGGGGCCCTCGGGGGGCTACACCTTC.

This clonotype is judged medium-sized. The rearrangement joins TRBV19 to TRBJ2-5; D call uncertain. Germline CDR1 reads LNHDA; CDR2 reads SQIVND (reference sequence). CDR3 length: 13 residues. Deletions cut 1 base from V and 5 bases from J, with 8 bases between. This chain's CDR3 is CASSIGGFETQYF. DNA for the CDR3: TGTGCCAGTAGTATAGGGGGTTTCGAGACCCAGTACTTC.

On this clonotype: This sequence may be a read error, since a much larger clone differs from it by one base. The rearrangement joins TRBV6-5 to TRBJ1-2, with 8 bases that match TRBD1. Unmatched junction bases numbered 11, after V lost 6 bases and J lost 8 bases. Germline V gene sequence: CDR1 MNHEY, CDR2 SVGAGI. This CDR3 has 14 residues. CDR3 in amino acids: CASSSQGGTGGYTF. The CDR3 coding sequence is TGTGCCAGCAGCTCACAGGGGGGCACGGGCGGCTACACCTTC.

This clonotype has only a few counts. DNA for the CDR3: TGTGCCATCGGATGGGTAGAAGCCAGGGATACGCAGTATTTT. It codes for CAIGWVEARDTQYF. The rearrangement joins TRBV10-3 to TRBJ2-3; D call uncertain. The V gene's germline CDR1 is ENHRY and CDR2 SYGVKD. Trimming shortened V by 8 bases and J by 6 bases, and 18 bases separated the two germline ends. The CDR3 covers 14 residues.

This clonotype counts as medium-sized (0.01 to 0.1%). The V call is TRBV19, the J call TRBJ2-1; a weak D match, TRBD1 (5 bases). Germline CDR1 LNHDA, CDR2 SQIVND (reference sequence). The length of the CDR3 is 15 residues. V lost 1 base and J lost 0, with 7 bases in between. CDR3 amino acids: CASSIAGNSYNEQFF. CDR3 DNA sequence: TGTGCCAGTAGTATAGCAGGGAACTCCTACAATGAGCAGTTCTTC.

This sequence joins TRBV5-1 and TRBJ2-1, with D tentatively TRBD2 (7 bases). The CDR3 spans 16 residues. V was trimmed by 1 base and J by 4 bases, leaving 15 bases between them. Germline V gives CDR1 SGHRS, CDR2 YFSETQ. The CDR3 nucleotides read TGCGCCAGCAGCTTGCGAGGCGGGGGCTATTACAATGAGCAGTTCTTC. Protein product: CASSLRGGGYYNEQFF.

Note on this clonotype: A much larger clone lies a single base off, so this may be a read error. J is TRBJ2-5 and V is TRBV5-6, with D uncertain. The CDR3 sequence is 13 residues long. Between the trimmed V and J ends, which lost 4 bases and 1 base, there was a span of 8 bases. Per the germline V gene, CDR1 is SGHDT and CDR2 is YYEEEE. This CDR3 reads CASSMDTQETQYF. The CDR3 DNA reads TGTGCCAGCAGCATGGATACCCAAGAGACCCAGTACTTC.

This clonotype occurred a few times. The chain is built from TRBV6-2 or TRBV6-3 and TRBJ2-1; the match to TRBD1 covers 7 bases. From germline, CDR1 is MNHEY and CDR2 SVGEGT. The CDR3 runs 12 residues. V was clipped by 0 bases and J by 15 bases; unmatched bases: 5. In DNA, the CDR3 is TGTGCCAGCAGTTACTCCCGACAGGGTCGGTTCTTC. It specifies CASSYSRQGRFF.

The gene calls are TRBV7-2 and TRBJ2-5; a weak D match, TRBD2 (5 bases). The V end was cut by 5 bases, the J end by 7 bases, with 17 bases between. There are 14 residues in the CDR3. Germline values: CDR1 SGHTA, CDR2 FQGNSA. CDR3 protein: CASSLDGGLPTQYF. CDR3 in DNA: TGTGCCAGCAGCCTGGACGGAGGTCTGCCGACCCAGTACTTC.

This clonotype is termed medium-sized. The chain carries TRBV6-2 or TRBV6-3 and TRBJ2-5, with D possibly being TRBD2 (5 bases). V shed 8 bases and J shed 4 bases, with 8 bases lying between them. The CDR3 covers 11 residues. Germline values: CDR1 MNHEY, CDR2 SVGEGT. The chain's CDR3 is CASRGGETQYF. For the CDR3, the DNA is TGTGCCAGCCGGGGTGGAGAGACCCAGTACTTC.

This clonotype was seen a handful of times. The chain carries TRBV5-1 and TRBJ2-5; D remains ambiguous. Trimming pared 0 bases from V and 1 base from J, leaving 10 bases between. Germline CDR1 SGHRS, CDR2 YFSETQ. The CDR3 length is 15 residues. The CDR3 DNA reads TGCGCCAGCAGCTTGGCGGCTACGGTCCAAGAGACCCAGTACTTC. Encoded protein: CASSLAATVQETQYF.

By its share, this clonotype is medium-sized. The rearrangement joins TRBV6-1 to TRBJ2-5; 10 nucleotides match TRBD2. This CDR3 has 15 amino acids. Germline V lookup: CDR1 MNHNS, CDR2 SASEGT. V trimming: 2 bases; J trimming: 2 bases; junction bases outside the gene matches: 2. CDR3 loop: CASSELAGVQETQYF. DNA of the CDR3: TGTGCCAGCAGTGAACTAGCGGGGGTACAAGAGACCCAGTACTTC.

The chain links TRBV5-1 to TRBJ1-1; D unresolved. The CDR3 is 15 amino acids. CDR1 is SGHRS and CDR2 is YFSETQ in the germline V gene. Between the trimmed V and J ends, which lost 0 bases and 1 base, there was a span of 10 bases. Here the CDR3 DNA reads TGCGCCAGCAGCTTGGACGCCCAAAGGAACACTGAAGCTTTCTTT. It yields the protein CASSLDAQRNTEAFF.